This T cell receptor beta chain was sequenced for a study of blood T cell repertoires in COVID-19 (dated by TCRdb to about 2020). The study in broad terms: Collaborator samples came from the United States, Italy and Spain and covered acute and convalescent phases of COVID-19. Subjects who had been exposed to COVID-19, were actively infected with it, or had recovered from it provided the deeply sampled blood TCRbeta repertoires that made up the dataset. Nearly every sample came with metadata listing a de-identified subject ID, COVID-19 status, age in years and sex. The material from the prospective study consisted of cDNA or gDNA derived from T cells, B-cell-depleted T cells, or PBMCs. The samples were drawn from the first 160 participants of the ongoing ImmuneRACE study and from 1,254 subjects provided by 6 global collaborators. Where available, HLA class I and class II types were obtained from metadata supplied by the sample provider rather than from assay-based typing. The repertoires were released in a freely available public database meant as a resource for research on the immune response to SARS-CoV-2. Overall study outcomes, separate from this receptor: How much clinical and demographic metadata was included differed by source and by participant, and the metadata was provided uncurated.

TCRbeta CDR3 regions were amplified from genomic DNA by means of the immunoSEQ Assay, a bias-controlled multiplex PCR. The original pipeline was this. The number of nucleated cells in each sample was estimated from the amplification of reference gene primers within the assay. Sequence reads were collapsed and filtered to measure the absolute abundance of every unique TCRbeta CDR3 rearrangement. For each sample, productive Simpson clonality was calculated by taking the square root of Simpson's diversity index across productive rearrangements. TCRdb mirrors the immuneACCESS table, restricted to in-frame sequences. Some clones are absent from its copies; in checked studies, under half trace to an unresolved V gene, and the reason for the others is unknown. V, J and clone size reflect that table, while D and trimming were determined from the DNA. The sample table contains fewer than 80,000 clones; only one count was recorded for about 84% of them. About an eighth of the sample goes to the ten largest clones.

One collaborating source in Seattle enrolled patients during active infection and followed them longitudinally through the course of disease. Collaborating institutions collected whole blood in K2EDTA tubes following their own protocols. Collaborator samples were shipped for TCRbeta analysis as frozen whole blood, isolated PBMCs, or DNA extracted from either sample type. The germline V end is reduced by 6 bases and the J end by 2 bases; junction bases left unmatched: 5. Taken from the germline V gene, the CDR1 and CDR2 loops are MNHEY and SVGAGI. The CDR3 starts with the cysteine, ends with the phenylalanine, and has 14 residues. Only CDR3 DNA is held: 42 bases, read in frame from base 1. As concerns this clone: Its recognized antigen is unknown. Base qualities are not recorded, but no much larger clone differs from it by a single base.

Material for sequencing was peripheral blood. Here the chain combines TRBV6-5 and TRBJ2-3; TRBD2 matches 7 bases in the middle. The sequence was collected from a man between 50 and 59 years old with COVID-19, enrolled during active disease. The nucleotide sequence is TGTGCCAGCAGACCAGCGGGGTACACAGATACGCAGTATTTT. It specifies CASRPAGYTDTQYF.